A single sample gave rise to the 3 T cell receptor beta chains below, sequenced in a study of radiotherapy plus CTLA-4 blockade in lung cancer (dated by TCRdb to 2016 to 2018). The library came from the immunoSEQ multiplex PCR assay. What TCRdb holds here is the immuneACCESS table cut down to in-frame rearrangements. Part of the clones is not present; checked against another copy, under half of the missing clones reflect an unresolved V gene, and the others are unexplained. This sample is represented by under 65,000 clones; roughly 80% of them were singletons. Of the sample, around 7.9% falls within the top ten clones. This specimen consisted of peripheral blood, obtained from a patient treated with radiotherapy plus ipilimumab. The receptors shown here come from a human donor with non-small cell lung cancer who had a complete response to radiotherapy plus ipilimumab.

V and J are TRBV30 and TRBJ2-7; D may be TRBD2 (6 bases). Germline CDR1 and CDR2: GTSNPN and SVGIG (reference sequence). This CDR3 region has 14 residues. Trimming removed 1 base at V and 3 bases at J, with 13 bases between. CDR3 sequence: CAWSGRARGYEQYF. In DNA, the CDR3 is TGTGCCTGGAGTGGGAGGGCTCGCGGCTACGAGCAGTACTTC.

V is TRBV4-1 and J is TRBJ1-2; the match to TRBD1 covers 8 bases. The CDR3 has 15 residues. J was trimmed by 3 bases and V by 4 bases; bases with no gene match: 7. Germline CDR1 reads MGHRA; CDR2 reads YSYEKL. DNA for the CDR3: TGCGCCAGCAGCCCGCAGACAGGGGTCGACTATGGCTACACCTTC. As protein: CASSPQTGVDYGYTF.

This clone has only a few counts. V is TRBV4-1 and J is TRBJ2-3; 11 nucleotides align to TRBD2. The junction had 11 bases not matched to a gene; V was cut back by 3 bases and J by 3 bases. CDR1 is MGHRA and CDR2 is YSYEKL in the germline V gene. The CDR3 has 18 amino acids. The DNA for the CDR3 is TGCGCCAGCAGCCACCTGGGATTACTAGCGGGAGCTACAGATACGCAGTATTTT. Translation gives CASSHLGLLAGATDTQYF.